This T cell receptor (beta chain) was recorded in a study of T-cell memory formation after mild COVID-19. Notes on the study in general: CD4/CD8 balance held among clones contracting day 15 to 85, and later expanders leaned CD4+. Pre-infection memory carried some responding clones, suggesting that cross-reactive memory joined.

One entry per CDR3 protein results from TCRdb running MiXCR on the 5' RACE reads. The sample carries 430,000 or so distinct CDR3 sequences, roughly 23% recorded once. Points on this clonotype: Its antigen is currently unknown.

The receptor comes from an adult woman who had mild COVID-19 (a few samples of this study predate the infection). Cell type and time point are not known. Material for sequencing was PBMCs or a T cell subset sorted from them (not recorded which).

The CDR3 protein is CASSFRGVTYEQYF. Here the CDR3 DNA reads TGTGCCAGCAGTTTTAGGGGGGTCACCTACGAGCAGTACTTC. This rearrangement joins TRBV12-3 or TRBV12-4 to TRBJ2-7, with D perhaps matching TRBD1 or TRBD2 (6 bases each). This CDR3 spans 14 amino acids. The V gene lost 3 bases and the J gene lost 2 bases, with 11 bases spanning the gap.